These 10 T cell receptor beta chains came from one sample sequenced in a study of T cell clonality in common variable immunodeficiency (dated by TCRdb to 2014 to 2015). The method behind the library was the immunoSEQ multiplex PCR assay. TCRdb took this table from immuneACCESS and kept in-frame rearrangements with V and J called. Such tables lack part of the clones; where checked against another copy, unresolved V genes explain under half of the gap, and the rest is unexplained. This sample is represented by fewer than 50,000 clones, with no singletons among them. About 0.68% of the sample is taken by the ten largest. Sequencing was carried out using peripheral blood mononuclear cells. The receptors derive from a person aged 18 to 75 in good health.

There are many counts of this clone. CDR3 amino acids: CASSLGSGHNEQFF. The sequenced part of the CDR3 DNA is TGCGCCAGCAGCTTGGGTAGCGGCCACAATGAG. The chain couples TRBV5-1 to TRBJ2-1, with D possibly matching TRBD2 (6 bases). The read stops 3 residues short of the end of the CDR3; the missing end is completed from the germline J gene. V lost 0 bases and J 5 bases, leaving 9 bases between the germline ends. The CDR3 spans 14 residues. CDR1 SGHRS and CDR2 YFSETQ come from the germline V gene.

There are many counts of this clone. The sequenced fragment ends 3 residues before the CDR3 boundary, so the rest is inferred from the germline J gene. V and J are TRBV7-8 and TRBJ2-7; D is ambiguous. V shed 1 base and J shed 2 bases, with 6 bases lying between them. The germline V gene encodes CDR1 SGHVS and CDR2 FQNEAQ. The CDR3 contains 13 residues. CDR3 protein: CASSLETAYEQYF. CDR3 DNA, as far as it was read: TGTGCCAGCAGCTTAGAAACGGCCTACGAG. Complete variable domain (other parts from reference TRBV7-8 and TRBJ2-7): GAGVSQSPRYKVAKRGQDVALRCDPISGHVSLFWYQQALGQGPEFLTYFQNEAQLDKSGLPSDRFFAERPEGSVSTLKIQRTQQEDSAVYLCASSLETAYEQYFGPGTRLTVT.

In its sample, this clone was seen many times. Partial CDR3 DNA: TGTGCCAGCAGATCCAGGGGCGAGTACACAGATACG. Translating gives CASRSRGEYTDT. The complete CDR3 reads CASRSRGEYTDTQYF. J is TRBJ2-3 and V is TRBV6-2 or TRBV6-3; D might be TRBD1 (6 bases). Read data end 3 residues before the CDR3 end; the end is taken from the germline J gene. The CDR3 covers 15 residues. Germline V CDR1 and CDR2: MNHEY, SVGEGT. The V and J ends lost 6 bases and 2 bases respectively, with 15 bases between them.

Many counts were recorded for this clone. The sequenced fragment ends 3 residues before the CDR3 boundary, so the rest is inferred from the germline J gene. The chain couples TRBV5-4 to TRBJ2-5; possibly TRBD2 for D (6 bases). The V gene lost 2 bases and the J gene lost 1 base, with 9 bases spanning the gap. Per germline, CDR1 SGHNT and CDR2 YYREEE (reference sequence). CDR3 length equals 14 residues. The CDR3 is CASSLWDFQETQYF. Incomplete CDR3 DNA: TGTGCCAGCAGCTTATGGGACTTCCAAGAGACC.

This clone was seen many times. The read comes to an end 3 residues before the CDR3 does, leaving the germline J gene to fill in the end. The chain is built from TRBV27 and TRBJ2-3, with a weak D call TRBD2 (6 bases). The germline V gene has CDR1 MNHEY and CDR2 SMNVEV (reference sequence). This CDR3 has 15 residues. V lost 6 bases and J lost 5, with 18 bases in between. The part of the CDR3 DNA that was read is TGTGCCAGCAGGCGGGGCCCCAATGAGGGAGATACG. It specifies CASRRGPNEGDT. The CDR3 reads in full as CASRRGPNEGDTQYF.

This clone was counted many times. The read gets to within 3 residues of the CDR3 end, and the germline J gene fills in the rest. V gene TRBV6-1 combines with J gene TRBJ1-4; D may be TRBD1 (6 bases). CDR3 length equals 17 residues. Germline V gene lookup returns CDR1 MNHNS and CDR2 SASEGT. The germline V and J ends were trimmed by 2 bases and 7 bases, with 20 bases remaining between them. CDR3 amino acids: CASSERRTGWGLEKLFF. The CDR3 DNA, read in part, is TGTGCCAGCAGTGAACGCCGTACAGGGTGGGGGCTTGAAAAA.

This clone was seen repeatedly, ten times or more. The CDR3 is cut off 3 residues early in the read; its end comes from the germline J gene. The chain employs TRBV5-1 and TRBJ2-2; 7 bases align to TRBD2. There are 20 residues in the CDR3. The trim removed 0 bases at V and 0 bases at J, leaving 14 bases unmatched. Germline V gene lookup returns CDR1 SGHRS and CDR2 YFSETQ. The CDR3: CASSLELAEKRRANTGELFF. The covered CDR3 bases are TGCGCCAGCAGCTTGGAGCTAGCGGAGAAACGCCGAGCGAACACCGGGGAG. Variable domain in full (rest from reference TRBV5-1 and TRBJ2-2): KAGVTQTPRYLIKTRGQQVTLSCSPISGHRSVSWYQQTPGQGLQFLFEYFSETQRNKGNFPGRFSGRQFSNSRSEMNVSTLELGDSALYLCASSLELAEKRRANTGELFFGEGSRLTVL.

In this sample, this clone turned up many times. CDR3 sequence: CASSLSRGQGYEQYF. The CDR3 DNA, read in part, is TGCGCCAGCAGCTTATCCCGGGGACAGGGCTACGAG. The J gene is TRBJ2-7, the V gene TRBV5-1; 9 nucleotides align to TRBD1. Read data end 3 residues before the CDR3 end; the end is taken from the germline J gene. CDR1 SGHRS and CDR2 YFSETQ come from the germline V gene. With V trimmed by 2 bases and J by 3 bases, 6 bases remained unmatched. There are 15 residues in the CDR3. Full variable domain (remainder filled in from reference TRBV5-1 and TRBJ2-7): KAGVTQTPRYLIKTRGQQVTLSCSPISGHRSVSWYQQTPGQGLQFLFEYFSETQRNKGNFPGRFSGRQFSNSRSEMNVSTLELGDSALYLCASSLSRGQGYEQYFGPGTRLTVT.

This clone occurred many times. The read gets to within 3 residues of the CDR3 end, and the germline J gene fills in the rest. The J gene is TRBJ2-5, the V gene TRBV4-1; tentative D call: TRBD2 (6 bases). Germline V gene data show CDR1 as MGHRA and CDR2 as YSYEKL. The CDR3 consists of 15 residues. V gave up 1 base and J gave up 5 bases, with 14 bases separating them. The sequenced CDR3 bases are TGCGCCAGCAGCCAAGTCGGCGGGGCCGGGGAGACC. It specifies CASSQVGGAGET. From start to end, the CDR3 is CASSQVGGAGETQYF.

This clone showed up many times. CDR3 DNA, as far as it was read: TGTGCCAGCAGCTTAAACTCGGGAGAGACC. The encoded protein is CASSLNSGET. The whole CDR3 region reads CASSLNSGETQYF. The rearrangement joins TRBV11-3 to TRBJ2-5; the D is unclear. The read ends 3 residues shy of where the CDR3 ends; the end is completed using the germline J gene. The CDR3 has 13 amino acids. V lost 2 bases, J lost 4 bases, and 8 bases lay in between. CDR1 SGHNT and CDR2 YENEEA come from the germline V gene.